A selection of T cell receptor beta chains follows, all from one sample in a study of CD8+ T cells in alopecia areata. The table came from immunoSEQ multiplex PCR; TCRdb's copy has only in-frame clones and leaves some out. Here the sample spans 80,000 to 100,000 clones, 41% being singletons. Sequencing used CD4+ T cells sorted from blood. The receptors stem from a human donor with alopecia areata. The conserved cysteine and the conserved F or W are not part of the CDR3 here.

J gene,V gene,CDR3 protein
TRBJ1-5,TRBV15,ATSRGVRGQGNQPQH
TRBJ2-7,TRBV19,ASSPRGSALYEQY
TRBJ2-5,TRBV7-2,ASSPTSGGSQTQY
TRBJ1-1,TRBV29-1,SVNRAGTGAF
TRBJ2-7,TRBV30,AWSVGGEQY
TRBJ2-1,TRBV10-2,ASSDFFLYNEQF
TRBJ2-5,TRBV5-1,ASSAAGSETQY
TRBJ1-5,TRBV14,ASSQGSGKGNQPQH
TRBJ1-4,TRBV5-1,ASSLAVTEDKLF
TRBJ1-1,TRBV29-1,SVVGTGGWNTEAF
TRBJ1-5,TRBV19,ASSGTDNQPQH
TRBJ1-1,TRBV5-5,ASSLLVGYLNTEAF
TRBJ1-2,TRBV10-3,ATRDRVANYGYT
TRBJ2-3,TRBV6-5,ASSYGSGAITDTQY
TRBJ2-3,TRBV6-1,ASSDYGGGSTDTQY
TRBJ1-6,TRBV9,ASSAGINSPLH
TRBJ2-6,TRBV30,AWSRTGGSGANILT
TRBJ2-7,TRBV30,AWSPGLAGEQY
TRBJ2-5,TRBV30,AWSTSGGQETQY
TRBJ2-4,TRBV19,ASTHLPASGIGKNIQY
TRBJ2-2,TRBV4-1,ASSQDFGTAYTGELF
TRBJ2-1,TRBV7-2,ASSTLVGSSYNEQF
TRBJ2-4,TRBV6-6,ASRNPQGAAKNIQY
TRBJ2-3,TRBV7-8,ASSLARTSGRDTQY
TRBJ1-1,TRBV6-5,ASRGMRQTEAF
TRBJ2-1,TRBV30,AWSPPRPAGSYNEQF
TRBJ1-2,TRBV7-8,ASSPDGTAYGYT
TRBJ2-2,TRBV7-2,ASSPGGAGGLGGELF
TRBJ1-5,TRBV18,ASSPRSDQPQH
TRBJ1-4,TRBV30,ALIPGTGYEKLF
TRBJ1-6,TRBV30,AWSADRVASPLH
TRBJ2-2,TRBV29-1,TVTWAMSTGELF
TRBJ2-7,TRBV30,AWSPSRGAGRYEQY